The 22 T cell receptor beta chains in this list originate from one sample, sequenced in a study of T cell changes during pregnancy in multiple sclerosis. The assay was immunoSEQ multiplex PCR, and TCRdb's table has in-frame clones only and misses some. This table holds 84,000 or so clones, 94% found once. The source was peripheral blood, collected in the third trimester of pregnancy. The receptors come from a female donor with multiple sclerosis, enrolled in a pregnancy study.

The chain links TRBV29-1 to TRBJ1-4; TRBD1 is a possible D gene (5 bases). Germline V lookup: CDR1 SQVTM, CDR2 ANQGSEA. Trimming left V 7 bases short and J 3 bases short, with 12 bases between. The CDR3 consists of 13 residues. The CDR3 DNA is TGCAGCGCTTGGACAAGGTCTAATGAAAAACTGTTTTTT. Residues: CSAWTRSNEKLFF.

This chain's CDR3 is CASSLSTPGALGTGELFF. The CDR3 DNA reads TGTGCCAGCAGTTTATCGACCCCTGGGGCGTTGGGCACCGGGGAGCTGTTTTTT. The chain joins TRBV27 to TRBJ2-2, with a tentative D call TRBD1 (5 bases). CDR3 length: 18 residues. Germline CDR1 MNHEY, CDR2 SMNVEV (reference sequence). V gave up 0 bases and J gave up 4 bases, with 18 bases separating them.

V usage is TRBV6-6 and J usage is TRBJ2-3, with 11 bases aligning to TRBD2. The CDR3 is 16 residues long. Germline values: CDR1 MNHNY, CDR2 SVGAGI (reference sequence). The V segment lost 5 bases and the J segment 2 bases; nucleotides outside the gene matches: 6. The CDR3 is CASSPLAGGPTDTQYF. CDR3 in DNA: TGTGCCAGCAGTCCTCTAGCGGGGGGACCCACAGATACGCAGTATTTT.

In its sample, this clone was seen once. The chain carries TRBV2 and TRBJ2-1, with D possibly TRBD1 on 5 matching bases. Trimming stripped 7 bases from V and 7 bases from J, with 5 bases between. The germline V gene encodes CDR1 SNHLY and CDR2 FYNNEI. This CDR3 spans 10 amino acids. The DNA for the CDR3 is TGTGCCAGCACAGGGAATGAGCAGTTCTTC. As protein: CASTGNEQFF. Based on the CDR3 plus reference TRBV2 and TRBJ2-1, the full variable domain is EPEVTQTPSHQVTQMGQEVILRCVPISNHLYFYWYRQILGQKVEFLVSFYNNEISEKSEIFDDQFSVERPDGSNFTLKIRSTKLEDSAMYFCASTGNEQFFGPGTRLTVL.

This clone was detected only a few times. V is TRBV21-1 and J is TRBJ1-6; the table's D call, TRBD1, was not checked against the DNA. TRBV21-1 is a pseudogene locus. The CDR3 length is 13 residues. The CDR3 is CASTSGQIKPLHF. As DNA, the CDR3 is TGTGCCAGCACCTCGGGACAGATCAAACCCCTCCACTTT.

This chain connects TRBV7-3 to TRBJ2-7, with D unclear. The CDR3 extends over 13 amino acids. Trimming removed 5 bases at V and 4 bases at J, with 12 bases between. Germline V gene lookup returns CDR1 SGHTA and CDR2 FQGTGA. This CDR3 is CASSLDSWYEQYF. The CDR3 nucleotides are TGTGCCAGCAGCCTAGATTCCTGGTACGAGCAGTACTTC.

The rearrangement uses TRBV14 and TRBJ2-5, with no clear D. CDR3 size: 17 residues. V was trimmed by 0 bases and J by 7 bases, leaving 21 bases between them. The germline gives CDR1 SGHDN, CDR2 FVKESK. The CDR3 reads CASSQEPVPNYFTTQYF. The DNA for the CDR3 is TGTGCCAGCAGCCAAGAGCCAGTCCCTAACTACTTTACGACCCAGTACTTC.

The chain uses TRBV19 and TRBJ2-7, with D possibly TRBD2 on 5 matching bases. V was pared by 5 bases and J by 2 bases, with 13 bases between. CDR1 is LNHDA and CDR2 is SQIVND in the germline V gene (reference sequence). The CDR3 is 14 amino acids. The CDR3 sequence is CASSSDSTAYEQYF. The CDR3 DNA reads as TGTGCCAGTAGTTCGGACTCGACTGCCTACGAGCAGTACTTC.

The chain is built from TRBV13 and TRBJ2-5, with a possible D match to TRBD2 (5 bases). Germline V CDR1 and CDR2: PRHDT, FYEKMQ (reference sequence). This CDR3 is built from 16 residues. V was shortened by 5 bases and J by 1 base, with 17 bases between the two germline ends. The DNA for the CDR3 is TGTGCCAGCAGCATGCGGAGAGGGCCATTCCAAGAGACCCAGTACTTC. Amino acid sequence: CASSMRRGPFQETQYF.

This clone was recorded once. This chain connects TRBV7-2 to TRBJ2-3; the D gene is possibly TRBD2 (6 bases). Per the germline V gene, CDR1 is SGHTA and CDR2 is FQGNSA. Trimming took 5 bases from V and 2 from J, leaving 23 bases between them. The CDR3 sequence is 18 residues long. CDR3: CASSGRGRAGLYTDTQYF. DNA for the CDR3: TGTGCCAGCAGCGGGCGGGGTAGAGCCGGTCTCTACACAGATACGCAGTATTTT.

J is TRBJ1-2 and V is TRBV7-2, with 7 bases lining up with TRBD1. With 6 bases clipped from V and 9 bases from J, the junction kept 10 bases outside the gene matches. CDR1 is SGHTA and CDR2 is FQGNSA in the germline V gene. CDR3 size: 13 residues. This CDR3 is CASRTGTDLRYTF. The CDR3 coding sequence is TGTGCCAGCAGGACCGGGACAGATCTTCGCTACACCTTC.

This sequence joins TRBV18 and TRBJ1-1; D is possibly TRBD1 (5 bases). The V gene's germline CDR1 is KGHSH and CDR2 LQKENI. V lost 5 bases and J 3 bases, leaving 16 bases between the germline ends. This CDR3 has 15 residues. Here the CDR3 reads CASSSNPGWDTEAFF. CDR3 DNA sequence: TGTGCCAGCTCATCCAATCCAGGGTGGGACACTGAAGCTTTCTTT.

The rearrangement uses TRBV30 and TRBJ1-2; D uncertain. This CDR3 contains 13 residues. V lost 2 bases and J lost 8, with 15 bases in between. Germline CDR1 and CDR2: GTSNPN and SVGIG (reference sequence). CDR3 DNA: TGTGCCTGGAGTATTGGGCCCGCCTGGGGCTACACCTTC. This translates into CAWSIGPAWGYTF.

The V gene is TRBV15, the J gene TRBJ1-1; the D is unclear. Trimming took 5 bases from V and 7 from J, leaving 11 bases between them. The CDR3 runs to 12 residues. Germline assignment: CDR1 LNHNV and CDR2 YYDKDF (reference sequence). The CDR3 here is CATSGRESEAFF. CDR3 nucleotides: TGTGCCACCAGCGGGCGGGAGAGTGAAGCTTTCTTT.

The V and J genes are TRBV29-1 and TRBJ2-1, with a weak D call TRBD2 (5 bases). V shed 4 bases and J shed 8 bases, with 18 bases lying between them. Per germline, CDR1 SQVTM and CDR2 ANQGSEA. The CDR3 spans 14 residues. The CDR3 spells CSVVSGFGKHEQFF. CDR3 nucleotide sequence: TGCAGCGTTGTTTCGGGGTTTGGTAAGCATGAGCAGTTCTTC.

The CDR3 protein is CASSETGVQPQHF. For the CDR3, the DNA is TGTGCCAGCAGCGAAACAGGGGTTCAGCCCCAGCATTTT. The chain has TRBV7-9 and TRBJ1-5; 7 bases match TRBD1. CDR3 length: 13 amino acids. Germline V lookup: CDR1 SEHNR, CDR2 FQNEAQ (reference sequence). V was clipped by 5 bases and J by 6 bases; unmatched bases: 4.

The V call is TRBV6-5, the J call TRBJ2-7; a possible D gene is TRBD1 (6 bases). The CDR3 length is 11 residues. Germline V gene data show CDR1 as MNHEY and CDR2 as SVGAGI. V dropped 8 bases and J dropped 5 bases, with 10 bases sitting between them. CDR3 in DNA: TGTGCCAGCCACAGGGCGGACGAGCAGTACTTC. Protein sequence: CASHRADEQYF.

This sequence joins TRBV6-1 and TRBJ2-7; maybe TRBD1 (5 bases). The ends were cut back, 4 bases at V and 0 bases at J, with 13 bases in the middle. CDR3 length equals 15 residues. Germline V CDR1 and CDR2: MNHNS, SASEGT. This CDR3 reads CASSVSRVNSYEQYF. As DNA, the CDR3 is TGTGCCAGCAGTGTGTCCAGGGTCAACTCCTACGAGCAGTACTTC.

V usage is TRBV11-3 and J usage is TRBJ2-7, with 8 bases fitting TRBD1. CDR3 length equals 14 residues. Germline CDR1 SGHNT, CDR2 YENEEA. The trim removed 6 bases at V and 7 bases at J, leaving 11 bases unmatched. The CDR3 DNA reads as TGTGCCAGCAGTCTCCGGACAGGGCCTAGGGAGCAGTACTTC. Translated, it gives CASSLRTGPREQYF.

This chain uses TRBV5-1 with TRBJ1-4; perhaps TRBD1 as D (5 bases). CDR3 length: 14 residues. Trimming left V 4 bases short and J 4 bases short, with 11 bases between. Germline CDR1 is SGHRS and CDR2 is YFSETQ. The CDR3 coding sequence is TGCGCCAGCAGCATAGGACACGGTAATGAAAAACTGTTTTTT. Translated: CASSIGHGNEKLFF.

The DNA of the CDR3 is TGTGCCAGCAGCCGGAGCGGGGGGCATGGGTACGAGCAGTACTTC. Translating it yields CASSRSGGHGYEQYF. J is TRBJ2-7 and V is TRBV7-8, with 9 bases that match TRBD2. J was trimmed by 4 bases and V by 5 bases; bases with no gene match: 9. The CDR3 is 15 amino acids. Germline CDR1 is SGHVS and CDR2 is FQNEAQ.

The CDR3 spells CASRSGNTEAFF. The CDR3 DNA follows: TGTGCCAGTAGGTCGGGGAACACTGAAGCTTTCTTT. The chain is built from TRBV19 and TRBJ1-1; D is unresolved. CDR1 is LNHDA and CDR2 is SQIVND in the germline V gene (reference sequence). V lost 6 bases and J 1 base, leaving 6 bases between the germline ends. This CDR3 is built from 12 residues.